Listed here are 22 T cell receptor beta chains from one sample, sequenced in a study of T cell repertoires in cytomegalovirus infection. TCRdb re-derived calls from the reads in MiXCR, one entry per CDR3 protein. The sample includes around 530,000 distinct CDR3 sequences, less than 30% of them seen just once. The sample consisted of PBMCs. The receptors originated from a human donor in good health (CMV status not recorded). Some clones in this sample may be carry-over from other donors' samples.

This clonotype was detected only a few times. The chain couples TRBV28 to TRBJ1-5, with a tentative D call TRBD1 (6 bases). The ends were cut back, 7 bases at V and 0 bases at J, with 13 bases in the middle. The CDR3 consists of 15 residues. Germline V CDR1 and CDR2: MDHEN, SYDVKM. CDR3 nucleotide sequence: TGTGCCAGCACCCTGGGGGCCAATAGCAATCAGCCCCAGCATTTT. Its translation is CASTLGANSNQPQHF.

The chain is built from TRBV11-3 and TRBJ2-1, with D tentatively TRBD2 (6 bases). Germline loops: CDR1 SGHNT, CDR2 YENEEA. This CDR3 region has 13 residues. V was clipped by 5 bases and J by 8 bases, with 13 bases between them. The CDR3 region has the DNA TGTGCCAGCAGCGCAATGGAGGGCGATGAGCAGTTCTTC. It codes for CASSAMEGDEQFF.

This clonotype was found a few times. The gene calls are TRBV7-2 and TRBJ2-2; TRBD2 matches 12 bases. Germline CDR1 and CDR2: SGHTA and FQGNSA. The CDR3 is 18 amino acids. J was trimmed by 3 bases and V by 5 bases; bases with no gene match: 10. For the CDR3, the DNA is TGTGCCAGCAGCCATAGAAAAGGGACTAGCGGGTACACCGGGGAGCTGTTTTTT. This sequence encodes CASSHRKGTSGYTGELFF.

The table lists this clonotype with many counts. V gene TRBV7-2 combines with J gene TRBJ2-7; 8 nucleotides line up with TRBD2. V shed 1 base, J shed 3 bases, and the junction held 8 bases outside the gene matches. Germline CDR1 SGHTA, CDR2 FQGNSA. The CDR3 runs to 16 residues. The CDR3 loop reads CASSLELSGRGYEQYF. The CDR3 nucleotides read TGTGCCAGCAGCTTAGAGCTAAGCGGGAGAGGCTACGAGCAGTACTTC.

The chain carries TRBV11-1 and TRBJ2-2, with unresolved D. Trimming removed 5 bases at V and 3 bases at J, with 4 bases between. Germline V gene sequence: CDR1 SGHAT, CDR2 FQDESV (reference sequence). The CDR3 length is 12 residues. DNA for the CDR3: TGTGCCAGCAGCACTGACACCGGGGAGCTGTTTTTT. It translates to CASSTDTGELFF.

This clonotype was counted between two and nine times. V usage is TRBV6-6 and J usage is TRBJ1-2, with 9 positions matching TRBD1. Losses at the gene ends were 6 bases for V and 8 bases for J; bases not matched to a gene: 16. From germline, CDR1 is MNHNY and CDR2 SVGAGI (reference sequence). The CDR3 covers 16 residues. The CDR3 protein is CASRPLQGAIVGGYTF. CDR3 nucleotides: TGTGCCAGCAGGCCCCTACAGGGGGCTATCGTAGGAGGCTACACCTTC.

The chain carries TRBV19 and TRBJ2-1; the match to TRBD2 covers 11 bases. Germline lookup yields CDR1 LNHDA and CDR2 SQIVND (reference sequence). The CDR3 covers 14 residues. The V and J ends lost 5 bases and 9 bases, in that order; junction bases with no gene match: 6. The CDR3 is CASSPLAGGSEQFF. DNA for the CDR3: TGTGCCAGTAGTCCCTTAGCGGGAGGGAGTGAGCAGTTCTTC.

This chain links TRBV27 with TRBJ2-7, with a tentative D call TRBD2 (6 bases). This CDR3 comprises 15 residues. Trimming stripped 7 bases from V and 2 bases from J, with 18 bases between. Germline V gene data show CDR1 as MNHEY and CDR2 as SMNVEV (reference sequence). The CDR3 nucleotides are TGTGCCAGCATGGCCACCCGCGGGACCCCCTACGAGCAGTACTTC. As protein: CASMATRGTPYEQYF.

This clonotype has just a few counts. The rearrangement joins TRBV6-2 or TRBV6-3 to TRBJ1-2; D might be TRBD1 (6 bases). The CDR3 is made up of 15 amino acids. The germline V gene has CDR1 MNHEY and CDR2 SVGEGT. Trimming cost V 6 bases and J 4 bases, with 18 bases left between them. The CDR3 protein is CASRQTQQGIYGYTF. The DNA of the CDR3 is TGTGCCAGCAGACAAACACAACAGGGCATCTATGGCTACACCTTC.

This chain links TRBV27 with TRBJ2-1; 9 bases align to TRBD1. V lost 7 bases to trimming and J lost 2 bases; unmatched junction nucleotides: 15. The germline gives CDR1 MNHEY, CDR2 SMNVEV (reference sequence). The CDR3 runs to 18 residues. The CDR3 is CASIPRRGQGRTYNEQFF. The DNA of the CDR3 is TGTGCCAGCATCCCGCGGCGGGGACAGGGAAGGACCTACAATGAGCAGTTCTTC.

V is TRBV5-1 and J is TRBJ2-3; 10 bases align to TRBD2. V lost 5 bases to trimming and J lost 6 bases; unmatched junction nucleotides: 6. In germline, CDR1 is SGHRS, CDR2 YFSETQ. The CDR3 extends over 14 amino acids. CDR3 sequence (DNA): TGCGCCAGCAGTAGCGGGAGGTTAACGGATACGCAGTATTTT. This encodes CASSSGRLTDTQYF.

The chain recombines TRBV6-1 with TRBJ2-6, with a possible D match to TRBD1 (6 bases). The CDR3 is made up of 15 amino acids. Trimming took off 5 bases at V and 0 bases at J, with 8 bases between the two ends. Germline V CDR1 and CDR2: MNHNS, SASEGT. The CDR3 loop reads CASSRGNSGANVLTF. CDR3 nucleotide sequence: TGTGCCAGCAGTAGGGGGAACTCTGGGGCCAACGTCCTGACTTTC.

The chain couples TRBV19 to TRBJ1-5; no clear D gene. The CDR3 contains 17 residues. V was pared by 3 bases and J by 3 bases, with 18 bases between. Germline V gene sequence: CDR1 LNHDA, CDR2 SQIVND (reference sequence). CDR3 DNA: TGTGCCAGTAGTATTGGCGTTGCGGCAGAGGACAATCAGCCCCAGCATTTT. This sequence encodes CASSIGVAAEDNQPQHF.

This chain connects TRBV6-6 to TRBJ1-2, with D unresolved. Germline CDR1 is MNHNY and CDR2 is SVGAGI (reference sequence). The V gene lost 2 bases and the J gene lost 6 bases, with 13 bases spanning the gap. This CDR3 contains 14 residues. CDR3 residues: CASSYGAGFDGYTF. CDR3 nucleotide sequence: TGTGCCAGCAGTTACGGCGCTGGGTTTGATGGCTACACCTTC.

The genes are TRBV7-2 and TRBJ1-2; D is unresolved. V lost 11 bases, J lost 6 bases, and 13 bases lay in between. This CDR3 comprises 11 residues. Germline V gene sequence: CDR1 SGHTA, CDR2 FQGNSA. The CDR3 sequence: CALGRANGYTF. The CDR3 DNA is TGTGCCCTCGGGCGGGCGAATGGCTACACCTTC.

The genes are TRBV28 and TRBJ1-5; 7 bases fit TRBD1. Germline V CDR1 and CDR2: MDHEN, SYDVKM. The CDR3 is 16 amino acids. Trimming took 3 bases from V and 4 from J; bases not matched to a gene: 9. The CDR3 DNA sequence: TGTGCCAGCAGTTTTGGAGGGGGCGCAAGTAATCAGCCCCAGCATTTT. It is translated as CASSFGGGASNQPQHF.

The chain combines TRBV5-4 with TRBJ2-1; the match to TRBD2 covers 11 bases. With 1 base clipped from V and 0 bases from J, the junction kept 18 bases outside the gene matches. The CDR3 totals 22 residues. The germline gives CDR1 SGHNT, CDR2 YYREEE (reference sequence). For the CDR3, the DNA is TGTGCCAGCAGCTTGCCCCTAGCGGGAGGCCAAAAGAAATTTAGCTCCTACAATGAGCAGTTCTTC. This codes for CASSLPLAGGQKKFSSYNEQFF.

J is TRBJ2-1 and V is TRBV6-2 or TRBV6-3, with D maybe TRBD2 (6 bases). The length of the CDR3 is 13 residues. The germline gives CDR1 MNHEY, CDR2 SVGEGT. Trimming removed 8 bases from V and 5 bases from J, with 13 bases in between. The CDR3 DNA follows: TGTGCCAGCTGCTGGGGGGTTGACAATGAGCAGTTCTTC. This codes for CASCWGVDNEQFF.

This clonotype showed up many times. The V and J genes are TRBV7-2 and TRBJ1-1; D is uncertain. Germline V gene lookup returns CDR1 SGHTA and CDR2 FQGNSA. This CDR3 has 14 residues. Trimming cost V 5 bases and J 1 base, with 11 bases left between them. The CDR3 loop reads CASSPGRGNTEAFF. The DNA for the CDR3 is TGTGCCAGCAGCCCCGGCCGGGGGAACACTGAAGCTTTCTTT.

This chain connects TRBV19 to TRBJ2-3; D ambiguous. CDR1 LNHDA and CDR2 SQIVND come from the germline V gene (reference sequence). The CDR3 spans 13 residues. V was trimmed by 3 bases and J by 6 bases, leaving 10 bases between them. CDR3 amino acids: CASSMVRLDTQYF. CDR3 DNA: TGTGCCAGTAGTATGGTCCGCTTGGATACGCAGTATTTT.

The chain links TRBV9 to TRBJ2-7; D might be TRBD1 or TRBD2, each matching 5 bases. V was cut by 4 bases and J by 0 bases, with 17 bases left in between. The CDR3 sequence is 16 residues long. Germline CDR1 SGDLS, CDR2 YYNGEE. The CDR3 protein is CASSSGAFLGSYEQYF. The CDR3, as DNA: TGTGCCAGCAGCTCCGGGGCCTTCCTGGGCTCCTACGAGCAGTACTTC.

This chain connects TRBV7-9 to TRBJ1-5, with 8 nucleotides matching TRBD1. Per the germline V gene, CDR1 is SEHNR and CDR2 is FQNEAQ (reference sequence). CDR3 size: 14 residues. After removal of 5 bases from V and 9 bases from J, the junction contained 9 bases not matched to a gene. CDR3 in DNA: TGTGCCAGCAGCCCACGGACAGGGCTGATGCCCCAGCATTTT. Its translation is CASSPRTGLMPQHF.